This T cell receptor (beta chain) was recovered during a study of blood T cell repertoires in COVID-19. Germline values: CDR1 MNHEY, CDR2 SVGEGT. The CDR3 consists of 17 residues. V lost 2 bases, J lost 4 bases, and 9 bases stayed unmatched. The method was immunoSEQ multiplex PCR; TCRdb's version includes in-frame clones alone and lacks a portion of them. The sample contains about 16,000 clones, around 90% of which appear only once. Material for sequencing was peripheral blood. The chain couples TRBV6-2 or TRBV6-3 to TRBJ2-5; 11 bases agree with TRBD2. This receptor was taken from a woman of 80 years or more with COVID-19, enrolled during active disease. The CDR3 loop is CASSYGLAGGVGETQYF. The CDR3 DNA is TGTGCCAGCAGTTACGGGCTAGCGGGAGGAGTAGGAGAGACCCAGTACTTC.